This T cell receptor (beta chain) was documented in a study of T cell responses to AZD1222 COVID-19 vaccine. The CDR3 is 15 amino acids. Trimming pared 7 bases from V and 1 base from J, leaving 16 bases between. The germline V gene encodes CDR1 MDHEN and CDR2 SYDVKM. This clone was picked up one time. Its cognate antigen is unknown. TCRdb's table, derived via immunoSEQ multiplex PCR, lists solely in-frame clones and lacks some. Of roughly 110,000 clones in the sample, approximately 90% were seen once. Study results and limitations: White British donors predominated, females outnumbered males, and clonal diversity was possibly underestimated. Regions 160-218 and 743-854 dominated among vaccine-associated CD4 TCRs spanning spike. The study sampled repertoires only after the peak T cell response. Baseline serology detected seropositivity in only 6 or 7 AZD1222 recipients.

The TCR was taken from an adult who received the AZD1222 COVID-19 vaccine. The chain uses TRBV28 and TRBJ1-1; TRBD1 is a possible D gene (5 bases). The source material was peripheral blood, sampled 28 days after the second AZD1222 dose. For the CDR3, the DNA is TGTGCCAGCACGGGCAGGGCCATGGGGAACACTGAAGCTTTCTTT. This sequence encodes CASTGRAMGNTEAFF.